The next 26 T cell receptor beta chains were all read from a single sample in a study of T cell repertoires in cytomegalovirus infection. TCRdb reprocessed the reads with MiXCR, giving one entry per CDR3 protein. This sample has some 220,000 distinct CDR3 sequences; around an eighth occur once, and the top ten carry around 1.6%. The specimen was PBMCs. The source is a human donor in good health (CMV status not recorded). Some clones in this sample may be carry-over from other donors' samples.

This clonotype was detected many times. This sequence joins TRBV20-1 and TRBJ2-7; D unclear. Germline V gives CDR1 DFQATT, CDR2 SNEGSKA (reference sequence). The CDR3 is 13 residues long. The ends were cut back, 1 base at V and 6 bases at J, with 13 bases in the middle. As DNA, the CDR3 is TGCAGTGCTAGAGTAGGATGGGCCGGCGAGCAGTACTTC. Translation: CSARVGWAGEQYF.

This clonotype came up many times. The chain's CDR3 is CASSFGQGPYEQYF. In DNA, the CDR3 is TGTGCCAGCAGCTTTGGACAGGGGCCCTACGAGCAGTACTTC. The V gene is TRBV7-2, the J gene TRBJ2-7; 9 bases map to TRBD1. The CDR3 is 14 residues long. CDR1 is SGHTA and CDR2 is FQGNSA in the germline V gene. J gave up 2 bases and V 3 bases, and 2 bases lay outside the gene matches.

The CDR3 loop is CSVTGITGELFF. DNA for the CDR3: TGCAGCGTGACAGGGATCACCGGGGAGCTGTTTTTT. The chain couples TRBV29-1 to TRBJ2-2; 7 nucleotides agree with TRBD1. Looked up from germline, CDR1 is SQVTM and CDR2 is ANQGSEA. The ends lost 6 bases at V and 4 bases at J; junction bases unmatched: 2. This CDR3 is built from 12 residues.

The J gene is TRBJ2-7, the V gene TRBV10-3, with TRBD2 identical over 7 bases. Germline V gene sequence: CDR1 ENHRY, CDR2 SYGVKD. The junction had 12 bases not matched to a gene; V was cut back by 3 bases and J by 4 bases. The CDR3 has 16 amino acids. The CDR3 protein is CAISEWSGGSRYEQYF. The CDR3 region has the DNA TGTGCCATCAGTGAATGGTCTGGCGGGAGTAGGTACGAGCAGTACTTC.

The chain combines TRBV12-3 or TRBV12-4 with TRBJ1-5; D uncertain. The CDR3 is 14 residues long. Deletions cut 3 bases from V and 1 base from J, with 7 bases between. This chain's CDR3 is CASSLKNSNQPQHF. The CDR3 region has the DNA TGTGCCAGCAGTTTGAAGAACAGCAATCAGCCCCAGCATTTT.

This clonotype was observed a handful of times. The DNA for the CDR3 is TGTGCCAGTAGTATGGTCTCTGGAAACACCATATATTTT. Translation: CASSMVSGNTIYF. V is TRBV19 and J is TRBJ1-3; the D is unclear. CDR3 length equals 13 residues. CDR1 and CDR2 (germline): LNHDA, SQIVND (reference sequence). V lost 3 bases to trimming and J lost 0 bases, with 3 bases between them.

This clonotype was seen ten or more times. The CDR3 here is CASSPPGRRPDTQYF. CDR3 coding DNA: TGTGCCAGCAGCCCCCCCGGACGCAGACCAGATACGCAGTATTTT. The chain carries TRBV7-3 and TRBJ2-3; D unclear. The CDR3 is 15 residues long. Germline values: CDR1 SGHTA, CDR2 FQGTGA. V was cut by 5 bases and J by 4 bases, with 16 bases left in between.

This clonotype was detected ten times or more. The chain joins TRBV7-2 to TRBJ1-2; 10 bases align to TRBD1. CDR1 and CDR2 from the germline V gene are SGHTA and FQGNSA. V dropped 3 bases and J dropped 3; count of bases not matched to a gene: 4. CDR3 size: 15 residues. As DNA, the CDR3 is TGTGCCAGCAGCTTCCTGGGACAGGGGTACTATGGCTACACCTTC. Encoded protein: CASSFLGQGYYGYTF.

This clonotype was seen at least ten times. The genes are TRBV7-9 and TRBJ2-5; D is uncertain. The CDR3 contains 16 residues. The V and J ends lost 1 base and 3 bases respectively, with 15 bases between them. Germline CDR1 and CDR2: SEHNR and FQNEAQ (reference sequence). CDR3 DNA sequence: TGTGCCAGCAGCTTAGTACACTTCCAGCCAGAAGAGACCCAGTACTTC. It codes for CASSLVHFQPEETQYF.

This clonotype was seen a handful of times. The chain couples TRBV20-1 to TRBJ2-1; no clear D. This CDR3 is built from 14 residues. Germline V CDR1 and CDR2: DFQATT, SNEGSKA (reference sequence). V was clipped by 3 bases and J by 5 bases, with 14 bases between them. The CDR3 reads CSASAHKPNNEQFF. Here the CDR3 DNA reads TGCAGTGCTAGTGCCCACAAACCGAACAATGAGCAGTTCTTC.

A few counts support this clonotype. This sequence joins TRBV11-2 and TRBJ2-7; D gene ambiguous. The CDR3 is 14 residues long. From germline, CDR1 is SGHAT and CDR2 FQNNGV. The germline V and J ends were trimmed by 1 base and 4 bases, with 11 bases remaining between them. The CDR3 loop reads CASSLAGRRYEQYF. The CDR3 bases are TGTGCCAGCAGCTTAGCGGGCCGCAGATACGAGCAGTACTTC.

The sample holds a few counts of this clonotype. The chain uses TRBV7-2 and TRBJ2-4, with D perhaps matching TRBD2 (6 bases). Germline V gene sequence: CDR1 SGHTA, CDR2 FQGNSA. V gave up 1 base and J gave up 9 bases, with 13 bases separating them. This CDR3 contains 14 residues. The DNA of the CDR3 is TGTGCCAGCAGCTTAGATTTAGCGCGGGGCATTCAGTACTTC. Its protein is CASSLDLARGIQYF.

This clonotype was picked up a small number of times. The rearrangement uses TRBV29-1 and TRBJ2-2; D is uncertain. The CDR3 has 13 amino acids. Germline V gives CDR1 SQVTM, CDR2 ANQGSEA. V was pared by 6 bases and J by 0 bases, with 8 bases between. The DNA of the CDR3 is TGCAGCGTGGATGGTTCGAACACCGGGGAGCTGTTTTTT. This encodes CSVDGSNTGELFF.

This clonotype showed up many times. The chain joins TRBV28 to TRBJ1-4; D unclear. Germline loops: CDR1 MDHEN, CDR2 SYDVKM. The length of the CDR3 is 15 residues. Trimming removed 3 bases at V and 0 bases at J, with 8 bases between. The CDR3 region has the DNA TGTGCCAGCAGTTTGCTGATCGCAACTAATGAAAAACTGTTTTTT. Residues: CASSLLIATNEKLFF.

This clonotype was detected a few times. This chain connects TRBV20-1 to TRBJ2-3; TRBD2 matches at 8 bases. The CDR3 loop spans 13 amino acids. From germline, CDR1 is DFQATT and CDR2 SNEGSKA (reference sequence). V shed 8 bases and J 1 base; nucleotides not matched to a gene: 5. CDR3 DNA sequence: TGCAGTAGAGGGACTAGTCGCACAGATACGCAGTATTTT. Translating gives CSRGTSRTDTQYF.

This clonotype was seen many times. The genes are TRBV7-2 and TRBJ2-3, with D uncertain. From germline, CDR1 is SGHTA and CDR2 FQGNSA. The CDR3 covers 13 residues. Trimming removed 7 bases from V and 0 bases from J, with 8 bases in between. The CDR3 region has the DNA TGTGCCAGCACCTTGGGTAGCACAGATACGCAGTATTTT. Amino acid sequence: CASTLGSTDTQYF. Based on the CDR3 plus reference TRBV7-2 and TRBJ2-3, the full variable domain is GAGVSQSPSNKVTEKGKDVELRCDPISGHTALYWYRQSLGQGLEFLIYFQGNSAPDKSGLPSDRFSAERTGGSVSTLTIQRTQQEDSAVYLCASTLGSTDTQYFGPGTRLTVL.

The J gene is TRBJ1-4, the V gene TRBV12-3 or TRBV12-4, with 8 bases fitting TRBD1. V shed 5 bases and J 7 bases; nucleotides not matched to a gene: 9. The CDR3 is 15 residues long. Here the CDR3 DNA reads TGTGCCAGCAGTCTCGGACAGGGAGAAGGTGAAAAACTGTTTTTT. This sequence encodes CASSLGQGEGEKLFF.

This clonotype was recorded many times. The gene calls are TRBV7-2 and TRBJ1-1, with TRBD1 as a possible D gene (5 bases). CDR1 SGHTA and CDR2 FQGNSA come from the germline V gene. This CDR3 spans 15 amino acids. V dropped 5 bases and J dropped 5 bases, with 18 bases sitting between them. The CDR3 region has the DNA TGTGCCAGCAGCAAGTCGATGGGGGGAGGGACTGAAGCTTTCTTT. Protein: CASSKSMGGGTEAFF.

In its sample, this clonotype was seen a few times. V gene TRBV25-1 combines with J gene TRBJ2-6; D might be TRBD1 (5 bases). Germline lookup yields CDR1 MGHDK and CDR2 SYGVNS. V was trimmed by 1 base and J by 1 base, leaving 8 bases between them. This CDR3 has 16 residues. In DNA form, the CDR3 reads TGTGCCAGCAGTGAATGGAAGGGGTCTGGGGCCAACGTCCTGACTTTC. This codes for CASSEWKGSGANVLTF.

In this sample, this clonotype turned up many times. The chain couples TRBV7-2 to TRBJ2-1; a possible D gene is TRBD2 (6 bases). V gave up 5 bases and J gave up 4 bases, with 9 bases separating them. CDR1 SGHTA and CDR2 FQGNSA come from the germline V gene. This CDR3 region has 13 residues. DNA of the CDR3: TGTGCCAGCAGCACCGCGGGGTACAATGAGCAGTTCTTC. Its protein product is CASSTAGYNEQFF.

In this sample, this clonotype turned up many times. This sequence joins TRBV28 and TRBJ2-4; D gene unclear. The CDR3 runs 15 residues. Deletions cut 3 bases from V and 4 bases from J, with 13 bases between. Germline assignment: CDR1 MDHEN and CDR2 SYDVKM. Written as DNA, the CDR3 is TGTGCCAGCAGTTTTCAGTCGGGCGGAAAAAACATTCAGTACTTC. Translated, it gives CASSFQSGGKNIQYF.

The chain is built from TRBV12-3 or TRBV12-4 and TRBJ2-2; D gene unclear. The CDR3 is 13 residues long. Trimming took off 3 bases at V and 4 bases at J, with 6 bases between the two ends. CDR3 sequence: CASSLKPTGELFF. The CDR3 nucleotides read TGTGCCAGCAGTTTGAAACCCACCGGGGAGCTGTTTTTT.

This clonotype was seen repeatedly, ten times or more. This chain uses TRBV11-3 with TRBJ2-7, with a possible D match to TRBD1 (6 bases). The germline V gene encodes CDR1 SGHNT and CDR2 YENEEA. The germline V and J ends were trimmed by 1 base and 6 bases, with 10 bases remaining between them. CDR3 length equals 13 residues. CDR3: CASSLGLQGEQYF. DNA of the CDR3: TGTGCCAGCAGCTTAGGACTACAGGGCGAGCAGTACTTC.

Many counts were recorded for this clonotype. The CDR3 here is CASSSTSGGYSYNEQFF. CDR3 coding DNA: TGTGCCAGCAGCTCCACTAGCGGGGGCTATTCCTACAATGAGCAGTTCTTC. This chain joins TRBV7-2 and TRBJ2-1; TRBD2 matches at 11 bases. Trimming at V came to 4 bases and at J to 1 base, leaving 6 bases not matched to a gene. Germline lookup yields CDR1 SGHTA and CDR2 FQGNSA. The CDR3 runs to 17 residues. Filled out from reference TRBV7-2 and TRBJ2-1, the complete variable domain reads GAGVSQSPSNKVTEKGKDVELRCDPISGHTALYWYRQSLGQGLEFLIYFQGNSAPDKSGLPSDRFSAERTGGSVSTLTIQRTQQEDSAVYLCASSSTSGGYSYNEQFFGPGTRLTVL.

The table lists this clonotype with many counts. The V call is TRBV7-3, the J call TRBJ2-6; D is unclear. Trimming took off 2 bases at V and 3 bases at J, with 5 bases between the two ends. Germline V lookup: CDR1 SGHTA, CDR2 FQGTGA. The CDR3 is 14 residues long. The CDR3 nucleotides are TGTGCCAGCAGCTTATCGGGTGGGGCCAACGTCCTGACTTTC. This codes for CASSLSGGANVLTF.

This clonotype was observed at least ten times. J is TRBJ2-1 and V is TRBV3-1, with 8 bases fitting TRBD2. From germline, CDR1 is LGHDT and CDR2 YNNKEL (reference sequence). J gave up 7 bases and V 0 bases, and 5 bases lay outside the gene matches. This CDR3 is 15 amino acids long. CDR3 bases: TGTGCCAGCAGCCAAGATGGATCTAGCGGGAATGAGCAGTTCTTC. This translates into CASSQDGSSGNEQFF.